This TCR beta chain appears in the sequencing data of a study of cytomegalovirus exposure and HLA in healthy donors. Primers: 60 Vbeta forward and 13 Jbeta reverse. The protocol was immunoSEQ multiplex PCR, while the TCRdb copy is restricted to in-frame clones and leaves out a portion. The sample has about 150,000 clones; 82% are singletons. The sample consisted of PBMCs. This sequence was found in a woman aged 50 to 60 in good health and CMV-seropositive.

The CDR3 coding sequence is TGTGCCAGCGCGTCCGGGACAGACTCCTACGAGCAGTACTTC. Translating it yields CASASGTDSYEQYF. V and J are TRBV18 and TRBJ2-7, with 7 bases matching TRBD1. This CDR3 is 14 amino acids long. The V and J ends lost 8 bases and 0 bases, in that order; junction bases with no gene match: 7. Germline V gives CDR1 KGHSH, CDR2 LQKENI.